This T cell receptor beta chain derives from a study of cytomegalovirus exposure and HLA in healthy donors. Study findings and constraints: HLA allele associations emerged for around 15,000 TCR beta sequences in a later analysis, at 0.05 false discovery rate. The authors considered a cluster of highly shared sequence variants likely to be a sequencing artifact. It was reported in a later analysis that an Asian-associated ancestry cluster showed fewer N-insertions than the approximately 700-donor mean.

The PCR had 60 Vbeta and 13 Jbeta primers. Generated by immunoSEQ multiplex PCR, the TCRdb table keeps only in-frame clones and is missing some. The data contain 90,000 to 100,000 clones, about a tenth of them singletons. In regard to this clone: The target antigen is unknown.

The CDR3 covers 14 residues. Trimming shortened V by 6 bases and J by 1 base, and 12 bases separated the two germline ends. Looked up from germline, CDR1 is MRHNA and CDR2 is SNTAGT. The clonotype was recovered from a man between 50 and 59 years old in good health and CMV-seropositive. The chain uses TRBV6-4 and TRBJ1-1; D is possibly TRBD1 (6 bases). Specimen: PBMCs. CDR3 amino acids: CASRMGHSNTEAFF. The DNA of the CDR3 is TGTGCCAGCAGAATGGGACATTCGAACACTGAAGCTTTCTTT.